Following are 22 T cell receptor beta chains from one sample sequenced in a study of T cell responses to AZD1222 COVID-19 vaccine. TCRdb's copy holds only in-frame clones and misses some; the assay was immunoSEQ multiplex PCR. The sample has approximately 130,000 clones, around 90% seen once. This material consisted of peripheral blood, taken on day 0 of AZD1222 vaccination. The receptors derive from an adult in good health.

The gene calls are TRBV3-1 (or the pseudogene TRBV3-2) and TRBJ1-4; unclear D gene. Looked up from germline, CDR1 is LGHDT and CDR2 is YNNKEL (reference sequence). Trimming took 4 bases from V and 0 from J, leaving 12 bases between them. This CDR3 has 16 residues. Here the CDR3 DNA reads TGTGCCAGCAGCCTTATCCTCACTGCAACTAATGAAAAACTGTTTTTT. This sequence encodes CASSLILTATNEKLFF.

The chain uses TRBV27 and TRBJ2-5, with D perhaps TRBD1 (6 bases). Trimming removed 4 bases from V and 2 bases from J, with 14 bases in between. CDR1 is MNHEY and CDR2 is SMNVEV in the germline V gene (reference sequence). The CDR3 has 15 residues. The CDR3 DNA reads TGTGCCAGCAGTTCAGGGGCGCTACCTCAAGAGACCCAGTACTTC. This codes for CASSSGALPQETQYF.

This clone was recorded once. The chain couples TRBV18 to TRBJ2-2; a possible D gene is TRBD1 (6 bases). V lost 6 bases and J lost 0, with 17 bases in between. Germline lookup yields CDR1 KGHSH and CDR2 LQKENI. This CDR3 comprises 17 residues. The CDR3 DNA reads TGTGCCAGCTCTACCCTGGGGACAAGAACGAACACCGGGGAGCTGTTTTTT. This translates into CASSTLGTRTNTGELFF.

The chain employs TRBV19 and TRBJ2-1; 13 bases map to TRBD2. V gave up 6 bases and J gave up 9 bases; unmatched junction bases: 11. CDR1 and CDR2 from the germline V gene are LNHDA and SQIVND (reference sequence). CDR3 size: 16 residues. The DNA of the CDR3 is TGTGCCAGTAGCTCATCCGGGACTAGCGGGGCGGGTGAGCAGTTCTTC. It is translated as CASSSSGTSGAGEQFF.

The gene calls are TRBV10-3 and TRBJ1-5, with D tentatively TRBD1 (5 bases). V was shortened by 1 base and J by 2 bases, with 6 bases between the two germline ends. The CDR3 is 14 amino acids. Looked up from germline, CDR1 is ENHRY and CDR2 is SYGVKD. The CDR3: CAISEWGGNQPQHF. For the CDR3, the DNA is TGTGCCATCAGTGAGTGGGGGGGCAATCAGCCCCAGCATTTT.

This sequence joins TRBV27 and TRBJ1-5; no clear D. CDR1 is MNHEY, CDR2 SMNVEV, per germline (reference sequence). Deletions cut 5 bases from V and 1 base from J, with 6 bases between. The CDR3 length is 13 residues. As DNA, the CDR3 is TGTGCCAGCAGTGAGTTAAGCAATCAGCCCCAGCATTTT. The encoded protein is CASSELSNQPQHF.

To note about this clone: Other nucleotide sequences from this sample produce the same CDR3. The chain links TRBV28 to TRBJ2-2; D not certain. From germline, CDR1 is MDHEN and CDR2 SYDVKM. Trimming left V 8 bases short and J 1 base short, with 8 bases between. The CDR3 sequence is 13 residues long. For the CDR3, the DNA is TGTGCCAGCCTATGGGGGAACACCGGGGAGCTGTTTTTT. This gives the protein CASLWGNTGELFF. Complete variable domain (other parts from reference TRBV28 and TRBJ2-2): DVKVTQSSRYLVKRTGEKVFLECVQDMDHENMFWYRQDPGLGLRLIYFSYDVKMKEKGDIPEGYSVSREKKERFSLILESASTNQTSMYLCASLWGNTGELFFGEGSRLTVL.

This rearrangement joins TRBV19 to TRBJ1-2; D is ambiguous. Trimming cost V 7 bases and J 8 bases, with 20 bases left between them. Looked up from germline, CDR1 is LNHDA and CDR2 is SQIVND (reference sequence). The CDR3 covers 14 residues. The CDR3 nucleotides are TGTGCCAGTACCCCCGGCGACCGGCCCCGCGGCTACACCTTC. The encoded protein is CASTPGDRPRGYTF.

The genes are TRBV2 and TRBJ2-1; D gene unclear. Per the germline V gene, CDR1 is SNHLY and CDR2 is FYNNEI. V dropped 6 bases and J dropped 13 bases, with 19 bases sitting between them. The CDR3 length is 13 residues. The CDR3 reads CASRWQDPVGQFF. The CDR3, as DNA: TGTGCCAGCAGGTGGCAGGACCCCGTCGGCCAGTTCTTC.

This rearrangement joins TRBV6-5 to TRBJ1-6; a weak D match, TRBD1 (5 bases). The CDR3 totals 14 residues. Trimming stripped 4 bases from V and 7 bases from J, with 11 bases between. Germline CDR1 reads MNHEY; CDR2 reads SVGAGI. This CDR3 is CASSFVRANSPLHF. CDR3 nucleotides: TGTGCCAGCAGTTTTGTCAGGGCGAATTCACCCCTCCACTTT.

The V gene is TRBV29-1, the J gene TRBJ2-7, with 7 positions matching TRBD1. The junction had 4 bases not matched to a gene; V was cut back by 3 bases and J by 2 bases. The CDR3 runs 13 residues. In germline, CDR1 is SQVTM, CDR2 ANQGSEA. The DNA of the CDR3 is TGCAGCGTTGAGGGACAGTCCCCCTACGAGCAGTACTTC. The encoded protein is CSVEGQSPYEQYF.

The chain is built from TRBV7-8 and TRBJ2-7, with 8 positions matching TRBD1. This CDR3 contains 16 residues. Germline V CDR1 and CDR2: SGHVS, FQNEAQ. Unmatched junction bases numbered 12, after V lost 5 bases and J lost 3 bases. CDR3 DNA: TGTGCCAGCAGCCCCCGCCCGACAGGGGCAGACTACGAGCAGTACTTC. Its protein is CASSPRPTGADYEQYF. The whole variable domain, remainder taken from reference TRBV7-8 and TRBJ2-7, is GAGVSQSPRYKVAKRGQDVALRCDPISGHVSLFWYQQALGQGPEFLTYFQNEAQLDKSGLPSDRFFAERPEGSVSTLKIQRTQQEDSAVYLCASSPRPTGADYEQYFGPGTRLTVT.

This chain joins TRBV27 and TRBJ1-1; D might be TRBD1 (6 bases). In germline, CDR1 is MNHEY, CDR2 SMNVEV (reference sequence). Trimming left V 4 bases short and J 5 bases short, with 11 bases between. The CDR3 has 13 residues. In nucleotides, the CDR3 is TGTGCCAGCAGTTCAAGGACAGTTACTGAAGCTTTCTTT. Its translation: CASSSRTVTEAFF.

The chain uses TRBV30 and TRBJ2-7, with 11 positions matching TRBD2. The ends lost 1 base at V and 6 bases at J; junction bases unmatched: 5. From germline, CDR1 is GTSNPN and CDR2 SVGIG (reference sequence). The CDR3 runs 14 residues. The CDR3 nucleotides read TGTGCCTGGAGTGCCGGGACTAGCGGTCCCGAGCAGTACTTC. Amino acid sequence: CAWSAGTSGPEQYF.

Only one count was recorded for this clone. The CDR3: CASSPSGGDKNTEAFF. In DNA form, the CDR3 reads TGTGCCAGCAGTCCATCGGGAGGGGACAAAAACACTGAAGCTTTCTTT. The chain recombines TRBV27 with TRBJ1-1, with D possibly being TRBD1 (6 bases). In germline, CDR1 is MNHEY, CDR2 SMNVEV (reference sequence). The CDR3 contains 16 residues. V was cut by 5 bases and J by 2 bases, with 18 bases left in between.

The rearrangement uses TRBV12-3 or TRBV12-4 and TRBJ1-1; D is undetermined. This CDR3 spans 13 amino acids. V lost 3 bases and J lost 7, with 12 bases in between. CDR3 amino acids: CASSLTGAFEAFF. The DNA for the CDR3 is TGTGCCAGCAGTTTGACGGGAGCCTTTGAAGCTTTCTTT.

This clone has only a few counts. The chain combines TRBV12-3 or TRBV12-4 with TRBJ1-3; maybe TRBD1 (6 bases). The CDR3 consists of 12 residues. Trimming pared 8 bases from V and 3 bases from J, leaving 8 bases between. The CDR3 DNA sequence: TGTGCCAGCGACAGGTTTGGAAACACCATATATTTT. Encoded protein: CASDRFGNTIYF.

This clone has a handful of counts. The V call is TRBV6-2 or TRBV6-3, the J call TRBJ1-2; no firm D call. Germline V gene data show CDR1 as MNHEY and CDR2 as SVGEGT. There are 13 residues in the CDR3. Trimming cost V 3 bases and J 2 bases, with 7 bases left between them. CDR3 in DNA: TGTGCCAGCAGTTATAACGCAAACTATGGCTACACCTTC. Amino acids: CASSYNANYGYTF.

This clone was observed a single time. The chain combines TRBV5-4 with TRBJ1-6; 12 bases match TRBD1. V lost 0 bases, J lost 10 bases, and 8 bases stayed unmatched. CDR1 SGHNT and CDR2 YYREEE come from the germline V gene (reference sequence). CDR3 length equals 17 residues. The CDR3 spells CASSLGGTGGAGSPLHF. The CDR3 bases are TGTGCCAGCAGCTTGGGTGGGACAGGGGGCGCGGGATCACCCCTCCACTTT.

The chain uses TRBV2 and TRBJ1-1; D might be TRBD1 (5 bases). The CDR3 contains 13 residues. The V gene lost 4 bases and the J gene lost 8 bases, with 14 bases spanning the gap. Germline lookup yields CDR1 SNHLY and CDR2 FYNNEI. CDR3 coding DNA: TGTGCCAGCAGTGGGGGCAGACGGGGGGAAGCTTTCTTT. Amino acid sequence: CASSGGRRGEAFF.

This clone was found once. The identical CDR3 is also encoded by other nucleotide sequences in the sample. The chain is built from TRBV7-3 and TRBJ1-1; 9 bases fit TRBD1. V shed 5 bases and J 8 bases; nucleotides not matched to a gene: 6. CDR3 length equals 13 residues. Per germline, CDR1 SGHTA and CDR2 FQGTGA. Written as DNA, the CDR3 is TGTGCCAGCAGCCTGGGACAGGGAAGGGAAGCTTTCTTT. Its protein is CASSLGQGREAFF.

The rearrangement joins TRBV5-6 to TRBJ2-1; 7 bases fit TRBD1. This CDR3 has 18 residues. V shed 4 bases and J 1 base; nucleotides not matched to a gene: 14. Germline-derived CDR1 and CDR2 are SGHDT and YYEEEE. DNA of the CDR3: TGTGCCAGCAGCCACTGGACAGGCGACCTGAGGTCCTACAATGAGCAGTTCTTC. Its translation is CASSHWTGDLRSYNEQFF.